This T cell receptor beta chain was identified during a study of blood T cell repertoires in COVID-19 (dated by TCRdb to 2019 to 2021). A note on the overall study: Samples from collaborators originated in the United States, Italy and Spain and spanned both the acute and convalescent phases of COVID-19. Sample metadata almost always included a de-identified subject ID, COVID-19 status, age in years and sex. Deeply sampled blood TCRbeta repertoires from subjects exposed to, actively infected with, or recovered from COVID-19 were included in the dataset. The repertoires were released in a freely available public database intended as a resource for research on the immune response to SARS-CoV-2. Where HLA class I and class II types were available, the types were taken from metadata supplied by the sample provider, not from assay-based typing. The material from the prospective study consisted of cDNA or gDNA derived from T cells, B-cell-depleted T cells, or PBMCs. Samples were obtained from the ongoing ImmuneRACE study (first 160 participants) and from about 1,300 subjects provided by 6 global collaborators.

The germline V gene provides CDR1 SNHLY and CDR2 FYNNEI. V loses 6 bases of germline sequence and J loses 2 bases, and the interval between the two ends is 10 bases. Its CDR3 holds 13 amino acids, cysteine through phenylalanine. Of the read, only the CDR3 DNA is kept; its 39 bases are in frame from base 1. With respect to this clone: It lacks a known antigen. No base qualities exist here, and no much larger clone lies one base off it.

TCRbeta CDR3 regions were amplified from genomic DNA using the immunoSEQ Assay, a bias-controlled multiplex PCR. On the authors' methods: Nucleated cell counts per sample were estimated from amplification of reference gene primers within the assay. To quantify the absolute abundance of each unique TCRbeta CDR3 rearrangement, sequence reads were collapsed and filtered. Productive Simpson clonality was computed per sample as the square root of Simpson's diversity index over productive rearrangements. TCRdb retrieved this table from immuneACCESS and kept in-frame rearrangements only. Not all clones are present; in checked studies, unresolved V genes account for under half, and no reason is known for the remainder. The V and J calls and clone size are taken from that table; D and trimming were inferred from the DNA. The sample records 35,000 to 50,000 clones, around 87% of which are singletons. The ten largest clonotypes hold 2.5% to 3% of the sample.

The research as a whole found: The quantity of clinical and demographic metadata differed by source and by participant and was supplied without curation.

Whole blood was collected in K2EDTA tubes by collaborating institutions according to the institutions' own protocols. For TCRbeta analysis, collaborators shipped samples as frozen whole blood, isolated PBMCs, or DNA extracted from either of those sample types. The clonotype was recovered from a man in his fifties with active COVID-19. Sequencing was carried out using peripheral blood. In this chain, TRBV2 is recombined with TRBJ1-1, and the D gene may be TRBD1, 6 bases matching. The CDR3 amino acid sequence is: CASRGQRNTEAFF. Read as DNA, the sequence is TGTGCCAGCAGAGGACAGAGAAACACTGAAGCTTTCTTT.